Below, 32 T cell receptor beta chains from the same sample are listed, as sequenced in a study of shared clonotypes between healthy human individuals (TCRdb year 2020). Library construction relied on the immunoSEQ multiplex PCR assay. TCRdb's version of the immuneACCESS table is confined to in-frame rearrangements and falls short of the full clone set. An unresolved V gene accounts for under half of the shortfall where checked; the remainder is of unknown origin. The sample table contains millions of clones; only one count was recorded for approximately 90% of them. The top ten clonotypes cover roughly 0.13% of the sample. The sequenced sample consisted of naive CD4+ T cells sorted from blood. The cell subset or site label, as the study defines it: CD45RA+ positively selected. These receptors were obtained from a man between 18 and 29 years old in good health.

This clone was counted a single time. The sample has other DNA sequences that encode this CDR3 too. This chain links TRBV5-1 with TRBJ2-7, with 10 bases aligning to TRBD1. The germline V gene has CDR1 SGHRS and CDR2 YFSETQ. J gave up 3 bases and V 0 bases, and 3 bases lay outside the gene matches. The CDR3 is made up of 15 amino acids. CDR3 in DNA: TGCGCCAGCAGCTTGGGGACAGGGGGAAGCTACGAGCAGTACTTC. It is translated as CASSLGTGGSYEQYF. The full variable domain, with the rest looked up from reference TRBV5-1 and TRBJ2-7, is KAGVTQTPRYLIKTRGQQVTLSCSPISGHRSVSWYQQTPGQGLQFLFEYFSETQRNKGNFPGRFSGRQFSNSRSEMNVSTLELGDSALYLCASSLGTGGSYEQYFGPGTRLTVT.

The rearrangement uses TRBV7-6 and TRBJ2-5; D unclear. This CDR3 has 13 amino acids. Trimming shortened V by 7 bases and J by 2 bases, and 11 bases separated the two germline ends. Germline V gene sequence: CDR1 SGHVS, CDR2 FNYEAQ. This chain's CDR3 is CASTSPGQETQYF. In DNA form, the CDR3 reads TGTGCCAGCACCTCGCCCGGACAAGAGACCCAGTACTTC.

The rearrangement joins TRBV28 to TRBJ2-3; D call uncertain. CDR1 and CDR2 from the germline V gene are MDHEN and SYDVKM. The CDR3 totals 15 residues. Trimming left V 7 bases short and J 6 bases short, with 20 bases between. CDR3 sequence (DNA): TGTGCCAGCAATGGCGCGATAGTGGGTCAGGATACGCAGTATTTT. It specifies CASNGAIVGQDTQYF. The whole variable domain, filled in from reference TRBV28 and TRBJ2-3, reads DVKVTQSSRYLVKRTGEKVFLECVQDMDHENMFWYRQDPGLGLRLIYFSYDVKMKEKGDIPEGYSVSREKKERFSLILESASTNQTSMYLCASNGAIVGQDTQYFGPGTRLTVL.

The rearrangement joins TRBV6-8 to TRBJ2-7, with 8 nucleotides matching TRBD1. Germline V gene lookup returns CDR1 MNHGY and CDR2 SAAAGT. This CDR3 has 15 residues. V lost 6 bases to trimming and J lost 6 bases; unmatched junction nucleotides: 13. The CDR3 sequence is CASSLRGRGLFEQYF. The CDR3 DNA reads TGTGCCAGCAGCCTTAGGGGCAGGGGGCTTTTCGAGCAGTACTTC.

The rearrangement links TRBV5-1 to TRBJ2-1, with TRBD2 matching over 9 bases. The V gene end was trimmed by 1 base and the J gene end by 9 bases; junction bases not matched to a gene: 14. The CDR3 is made up of 17 amino acids. In germline, CDR1 is SGHRS, CDR2 YFSETQ. Here the CDR3 reads CASSLLVAGGPSGEQFF. The CDR3 bases are TGCGCCAGCAGCTTGCTAGTGGCGGGAGGGCCGTCGGGTGAGCAGTTCTTC.

The chain uses TRBV10-3 and TRBJ2-3; 9 nucleotides agree with TRBD2. V dropped 10 bases and J dropped 6; count of bases not matched to a gene: 8. CDR1 and CDR2 from the germline V gene are ENHRY and SYGVKD. The CDR3 contains 13 residues. CDR3 amino acids: CATLAGLADTQYF. CDR3 bases: TGTGCCACACTAGCGGGCCTCGCGGATACGCAGTATTTT.

The J gene is TRBJ2-2, the V gene TRBV7-6; D gene unclear. CDR3 length: 16 residues. Trimming stripped 1 base from V and 2 bases from J, with 11 bases between. The V gene's germline CDR1 is SGHVS and CDR2 FNYEAQ. The CDR3 region is CASSLVLAVNTGELFF. Written as DNA, the CDR3 is TGTGCCAGCAGCTTAGTTTTAGCAGTTAACACCGGGGAGCTGTTTTTT.

V and J are TRBV4-3 and TRBJ2-7, with 7 nucleotides matching TRBD2. Germline loops: CDR1 LGHNA, CDR2 YSLEER. The CDR3 covers 17 residues. The J segment lost 0 bases and the V segment lost 0 bases, leaving 8 bases of the junction unmatched. CDR3 bases: TGCGCCAGCAGCCAAGATAAAGGGAGCGGGAACTCCTACGAGCAGTACTTC. Translating it yields CASSQDKGSGNSYEQYF.

This chain connects TRBV5-6 to TRBJ2-2; the D gene is possibly TRBD2 (6 bases). Trimming pared 4 bases from V and 0 bases from J, leaving 16 bases between. CDR3 length: 17 amino acids. Germline values: CDR1 SGHDT, CDR2 YYEEEE. CDR3 loop: CASSPPWEVANTGELFF. CDR3 DNA sequence: TGTGCCAGCAGCCCCCCCTGGGAGGTAGCGAACACCGGGGAGCTGTTTTTT.

The genes are TRBV4-2 and TRBJ2-2, with TRBD2 identical over 8 bases. This CDR3 region has 16 residues. Germline-derived CDR1 and CDR2 are LGHNA and YNFKEQ. V trimming: 1 base; J trimming: 5 bases; junction bases outside the gene matches: 6. CDR3 sequence reads: CASSQALRGVTGELFF. The CDR3 DNA is TGTGCCAGCAGCCAAGCTCTGCGGGGGGTAACCGGGGAGCTGTTTTTT.

CDR3 amino acids: CASSSNPDRFSRNQPQHF. In nucleotides, the CDR3 is TGTGCCAGCAGCTCCAATCCGGACAGGTTCAGTCGCAATCAGCCCCAGCATTTT. This chain uses TRBV7-8 with TRBJ1-5; 7 bases align to TRBD1. V was pared by 4 bases and J by 2 bases, with 14 bases of the junction left unmatched. CDR3 length equals 18 residues. Germline CDR1 is SGHVS and CDR2 is FQNEAQ.

The chain couples TRBV19 to TRBJ1-5; 7 bases match TRBD1. The V segment lost 11 bases and the J segment 7 bases; nucleotides outside the gene matches: 20. This CDR3 comprises 16 residues. Germline V lookup: CDR1 LNHDA, CDR2 SQIVND (reference sequence). The DNA for the CDR3 is TGTGCCGGCTCTTCCCGACAGGGAGGGGTTATGCAGCCCCAGCATTTT. Translating gives CAGSSRQGGVMQPQHF.

This clone was found once. The rearrangement uses TRBV6-5 and TRBJ2-2, with D perhaps matching TRBD1 or TRBD2 (5 bases each). The CDR3 totals 14 residues. V dropped 3 bases and J dropped 6 bases, with 11 bases sitting between them. Germline CDR1 and CDR2: MNHEY and SVGAGI. Here the CDR3 DNA reads TGTGCCAGCAGTTATCGGGACGAATCCGGGGAGCTGTTTTTT. It is translated as CASSYRDESGELFF.

This clone was detected once. The V gene is TRBV7-2, the J gene TRBJ2-7, with D tentatively TRBD2 (6 bases). CDR1 and CDR2 from the germline V gene are SGHTA and FQGNSA. This CDR3 spans 14 amino acids. V was trimmed by 0 bases and J by 3 bases, leaving 9 bases between them. CDR3 in amino acids: CASSLAASDYEQYF. DNA for the CDR3: TGTGCCAGCAGCTTAGCCGCTAGCGACTACGAGCAGTACTTC. The full variable domain, with the rest looked up from reference TRBV7-2 and TRBJ2-7, is GAGVSQSPSNKVTEKGKDVELRCDPISGHTALYWYRQSLGQGLEFLIYFQGNSAPDKSGLPSDRFSAERTGGSVSTLTIQRTQQEDSAVYLCASSLAASDYEQYFGPGTRLTVT.

This rearrangement joins TRBV9 to TRBJ2-5, with TRBD1 identical over 10 bases. Germline assignment: CDR1 SGDLS and CDR2 YYNGEE. V dropped 3 bases and J dropped 5; count of bases not matched to a gene: 7. This CDR3 comprises 15 residues. CDR3 amino acids: CASSARDRGLETQYF. DNA of the CDR3: TGTGCCAGCAGCGCCCGGGACAGGGGATTGGAGACCCAGTACTTC.

The chain is built from TRBV27 and TRBJ2-1; 7 nucleotides match TRBD2. The germline V gene has CDR1 MNHEY and CDR2 SMNVEV (reference sequence). The CDR3 loop spans 15 amino acids. V was pared by 4 bases and J by 7 bases, with 10 bases of the junction left unmatched. In nucleotides, the CDR3 is TGTGCCAGCAGTTCCCTCGGACTAGTTGGGAATGAGCAGTTCTTC. Translated, it gives CASSSLGLVGNEQFF.

The chain combines TRBV5-1 with TRBJ2-1; TRBD2 matches at 9 bases. The CDR3 has 16 residues. CDR1 is SGHRS, CDR2 YFSETQ, per germline. J gave up 9 bases and V 4 bases, and 14 bases lay outside the gene matches. The CDR3 region has the DNA TGCGCCAGCAGCCCCTCACTTAGCGGGAGCCCTGTTGAGCAGTTCTTC. Protein sequence: CASSPSLSGSPVEQFF. The full variable domain, its missing parts supplied by reference TRBV5-1 and TRBJ2-1, is KAGVTQTPRYLIKTRGQQVTLSCSPISGHRSVSWYQQTPGQGLQFLFEYFSETQRNKGNFPGRFSGRQFSNSRSEMNVSTLELGDSALYLCASSPSLSGSPVEQFFGPGTRLTVL.

The chain is built from TRBV12-5 and TRBJ2-1; no reliable D call. V dropped 6 bases and J dropped 0 bases, with 6 bases sitting between them. Germline V lookup: CDR1 LGHNT, CDR2 FRNRAP. The CDR3 has 13 amino acids. Here the CDR3 DNA reads TGTGCTAGTGGCCTAAGCTCCTACAATGAGCAGTTCTTC. As protein: CASGLSSYNEQFF.

On this clone: Other DNA sequences in the sample encode the same CDR3. CDR3 region: CASSLEGQGYNEQFF. The CDR3 bases are TGCGCCAGCAGCTTGGAGGGACAGGGGTACAATGAGCAGTTCTTC. The V call is TRBV5-1, the J call TRBJ2-1, with TRBD1 matching 10 bases. The CDR3 has 15 amino acids. V gave up 0 bases and J gave up 4 bases; unmatched junction bases: 1. Germline V gene data show CDR1 as SGHRS and CDR2 as YFSETQ.

The rearrangement joins TRBV29-1 to TRBJ2-1; unclear D gene. The germline CDR1 and CDR2 sequences are SQVTM and ANQGSEA. This CDR3 contains 14 residues. The V end was cut by 8 bases, the J end by 4 bases, with 18 bases between. DNA of the CDR3: TGCAGCTCCTGGGAACAGCAAAATTACAATGAGCAGTTCTTC. As protein: CSSWEQQNYNEQFF.

In this sample, this clone turned up once. This sequence joins TRBV15 and TRBJ2-7; no reliable D call. The germline gives CDR1 LNHNV, CDR2 YYDKDF (reference sequence). CDR3 length: 16 amino acids. V was clipped by 0 bases and J by 4 bases, with 16 bases between them. This chain's CDR3 is CATSRDRAANAYEQYF. CDR3 nucleotide sequence: TGTGCCACCAGCAGAGATAGGGCTGCCAACGCTTACGAGCAGTACTTC.

V gene TRBV11-2 combines with J gene TRBJ2-2; 7 positions agree with TRBD2. The germline V gene has CDR1 SGHAT and CDR2 FQNNGV. The CDR3 runs to 16 residues. V was clipped by 1 base and J by 8 bases; unmatched bases: 10. Written as DNA, the CDR3 is TGTGCCAGCAGCTTAGGGGGTAGGGAGGGTCTTGGGGAGCTGTTTTTT. It is translated as CASSLGGREGLGELFF.

In regard to this clone: This specimen includes other DNA sequences encoding the same CDR3. The gene calls are TRBV7-9 and TRBJ2-1; TRBD2 aligns across 11 bases. J lost 5 bases, V lost 5 bases, and 5 bases had no gene match. Germline CDR1 and CDR2: SEHNR and FQNEAQ (reference sequence). The CDR3 is made up of 15 amino acids. Here the CDR3 DNA reads TGTGCCAGCAGCCCGGGGACTAGCGGTAACAATGAGCAGTTCTTC. It encodes CASSPGTSGNNEQFF. Looking up the rest from reference TRBV7-9 and TRBJ2-1 gives the full variable domain: DTGVSQNPRHKITKRGQNVTFRCDPISEHNRLYWYRQTLGQGPEFLTYFQNEAQLEKSRLLSDRFSAERPKGSFSTLEIQRTEQGDSAMYLCASSPGTSGNNEQFFGPGTRLTVL.

This chain connects TRBV6-4 to TRBJ2-4, with D unclear. The length of the CDR3 is 13 residues. The V and J ends lost 2 bases and 1 base respectively, with 3 bases between them. Looked up from germline, CDR1 is MRHNA and CDR2 is SNTAGT. CDR3 sequence: CASSDRAKNIQYF. The CDR3 nucleotides are TGTGCCAGCAGTGACAGGGCCAAAAACATTCAGTACTTC.

The chain links TRBV5-4 to TRBJ2-1, with 11 bases fitting TRBD2. V shed 4 bases and J 1 base; nucleotides not matched to a gene: 4. The CDR3 is 16 residues long. Germline V CDR1 and CDR2: SGHNT, YYREEE (reference sequence). DNA for the CDR3: TGTGCCAGCAGCCGGGGGACTAGCGGATCCTACAATGAGCAGTTCTTC. This sequence encodes CASSRGTSGSYNEQFF. Drawing the rest from reference TRBV5-4 and TRBJ2-1, the complete variable domain is ETGVTQSPTHLIKTRGQQVTLRCSSQSGHNTVSWYQQALGQGPQFIFQYYREEENGRGNFPPRFSGLQFPNYSSELNVNALELDDSALYLCASSRGTSGSYNEQFFGPGTRLTVL.

The chain employs TRBV7-9 and TRBJ2-5, with TRBD2 matching over 10 bases. Losses at the gene ends were 2 bases for V and 5 bases for J; bases not matched to a gene: 8. The CDR3 loop spans 16 amino acids. Germline V CDR1 and CDR2: SEHNR, FQNEAQ (reference sequence). The CDR3 DNA follows: TGTGCCAGCAGCTTAACCACTAGCGGGACGGGGGAGACCCAGTACTTC. Translating gives CASSLTTSGTGETQYF.

The chain is built from TRBV2 and TRBJ2-3; the D gene is possibly TRBD2 (6 bases). Germline CDR1 reads SNHLY; CDR2 reads FYNNEI. The CDR3 covers 15 residues. The V end lost 11 bases, the J end lost 1 base, and 19 bases lay between the germline ends. In DNA form, the CDR3 reads TGTGCCGGAACAAGACCGGGGGTCGGCACAGATACGCAGTATTTT. Translation: CAGTRPGVGTDTQYF. Based on the CDR3 plus reference TRBV2 and TRBJ2-3, the full variable domain is EPEVTQTPSHQVTQMGQEVILRCVPISNHLYFYWYRQILGQKVEFLVSFYNNEISEKSEIFDDQFSVERPDGSNFTLKIRSTKLEDSAMYFCAGTRPGVGTDTQYFGPGTRLTVL.

The rearrangement uses TRBV4-1 and TRBJ2-4; D might be TRBD1 (6 bases). The CDR3 sequence is 17 residues long. With 3 bases removed from V and 0 bases from J, the gap between germline ends came to 15 bases. The germline CDR1 and CDR2 sequences are MGHRA and YSYEKL. This chain's CDR3 is CASSQGLGQLAKNIQYF. The CDR3, as DNA: TGCGCCAGCAGCCAGGGGCTCGGACAGTTAGCCAAAAACATTCAGTACTTC.

The CDR3 nucleotides read TGTGCCAGCAGTCCGAGACAGGGAAGCGATGGCTACACCTTC. Its protein product is CASSPRQGSDGYTF. The chain combines TRBV6-1 with TRBJ1-2; 7 nucleotides match TRBD1. The germline CDR1 and CDR2 sequences are MNHNS and SASEGT. The CDR3 has 14 amino acids. The J segment lost 6 bases and the V segment lost 5 bases, leaving 9 bases of the junction unmatched.

CDR3 amino acids: CASSERGGQGKTQYF. The CDR3 nucleotides are TGTGCCAGCAGTGAACGTGGAGGTCAGGGTAAAACGCAGTATTTT. The chain carries TRBV2 and TRBJ2-3; D possibly matches TRBD1 or TRBD2 (5 bases each). Germline V gene lookup returns CDR1 SNHLY and CDR2 FYNNEI. The CDR3 runs to 15 residues. With 2 bases removed from V and 9 bases from J, the gap between germline ends came to 18 bases.

A remark on this clone: The sample contains more than one DNA sequence encoding this CDR3. The rearrangement uses TRBV6-5 and TRBJ1-2; 12 bases are a match to TRBD1. The trim removed 2 bases at V and 5 bases at J, leaving 3 bases unmatched. The germline gives CDR1 MNHEY, CDR2 SVGAGI. This CDR3 has 15 residues. CDR3 sequence (DNA): TGTGCCAGCAGTTACCGGGACAGGGGGCTTTATGGCTACACCTTC. Translation gives CASSYRDRGLYGYTF.

The chain employs TRBV7-8 and TRBJ2-3; 11 bases are a match to TRBD2. CDR3 length: 15 amino acids. Germline V lookup: CDR1 SGHVS, CDR2 FQNEAQ. With 3 bases clipped from V and 5 bases from J, the junction kept 4 bases outside the gene matches. In DNA, the CDR3 is TGTGCCAGCAGCTTTGCTAGCGGGGGGAGAGATACGCAGTATTTT. Amino acid sequence: CASSFASGGRDTQYF.